This is a list of T cell receptor beta chains from one sample in a study of blood T cell repertoires in COVID-19. Only in-frame clones appear in the TCRdb table, and some are missing; sequencing was by immunoSEQ multiplex PCR. The data hold about 140,000 clones, with roughly four fifths observed a single time. The sample comprised PBMCs or T cells enriched from blood (not recorded which). These receptors came from a woman younger than 30 who had been exposed to COVID-19. CDR3s include the opening cysteine and the closing phenylalanine or tryptophan. Each record gives: V gene, clone size, J gene, D gene, CDR3 DNA, CDR3 protein. The D gene is left open where the match is weak. Rows may omit the clone size; those that give it use once, few, many or a size class.

TRBV7-6	.	TRBJ2-7	.	TGTGCCAGCAGCTTAGCGGCTGTGGGGGGAGAGTCCTACGAGCAGTACTTC	CASSLAAVGGESYEQYF
TRBV24-1	.	TRBJ2-7	TRBD2	TGTGCCGTTGCACTAGCGGGAGGGAAGGGCGAGCAGTACTTC	CAVALAGGKGEQYF
TRBV3-1/TRBV3-2	few	TRBJ2-7	TRBD1	TGTGCCAGCAGCCGTAGCAGGACAGGGTTGAACGAGCAGTACTTC	CASSRSRTGLNEQYF
TRBV3-1/TRBV3-2	.	TRBJ1-3	.	TGTGCCAGCAGCCAAAGGACAGCTGGAAACACCATATATTTT	CASSQRTAGNTIYF
TRBV2	.	TRBJ2-2	TRBD2	TGTGCCAGCAGTGGTCTAGCGGGGGTGAACACCGGGGAGCTGTTTTTT	CASSGLAGVNTGELFF
TRBV7-9	.	TRBJ1-1	.	TGTGCCAGCAGCCCGTATGGACAGAACACTGAAGCTTTCTTT	CASSPYGQNTEAFF
TRBV29-1	once	TRBJ1-1	.	TGCAGCGGGGAACAGGGATGGACTGAAGCTTTCTTT	CSGEQGWTEAFF
TRBV19	.	TRBJ2-1	TRBD2	TGTGCCAGTAAGAGTATCGGGACTAGCGGGATGTATGAGCAGTTCTTC	CASKSIGTSGMYEQFF
TRBV9	.	TRBJ2-1	TRBD2	TGTGCCAGCAGCGCCTCTAGCGGGTGGGGTAATGAGCAGTTCTTC	CASSASSGWGNEQFF
TRBV2	.	TRBJ2-7	TRBD1	TGTGCCAGCAGTGAAGCGCTTTGGACAGGTAGCCACGAGCAGTACTTC	CASSEALWTGSHEQYF
TRBV30	.	TRBJ2-1	.	TGTGCCTGGAGAGGTTGGCGGACTACCTACAATGAGCAGTTCTTC	CAWRGWRTTYNEQFF
TRBV7-9	.	TRBJ2-5	TRBD2	TGTGCCAGCAGCTTAGCTAGCGGGGCCCGGGAGACCCAGTACTTC	CASSLASGARETQYF
TRBV5-1	.	TRBJ2-3	TRBD1	TGCGCCAGCAGCTTGGAGACAGGGGACTCTAGAACGCAGTATTTT	CASSLETGDSRTQYF
TRBV11-2	.	TRBJ1-6	.	TGTGCCAGCAGCTCCCGCCGACAGAGCTCCTATAATTCACCCCTCCACTTT	CASSSRRQSSYNSPLHF
TRBV13	.	TRBJ2-5	TRBD2	TGTGCCAGCAGCTTAGGCCGGGGCGGGAGAGAGACCCAGTACTTC	CASSLGRGGRETQYF
TRBV24-1	.	TRBJ1-2	TRBD1	TGTGCCACCAGGGGGACAGATAACTATGGCTACACCTTC	CATRGTDNYGYTF
TRBV9	.	TRBJ1-2	TRBD1	TGTGCCAGCAGCGCTCAGACAGGGCCCTTCTATGGCTACACCTTC	CASSAQTGPFYGYTF
TRBV19	.	TRBJ1-1	.	TGTGCCAGTAGTACACCAGTTGCGGAAACTGAAGCTTTCTTT	CASSTPVAETEAFF
TRBV28	once	TRBJ1-1	TRBD1	TGTGCCAGCAGACCCGGGACAGGGGCTGGCGCTTTCTTT	CASRPGTGAGAFF
TRBV3-1/TRBV3-2	.	TRBJ1-1	.	TGTGCCAGCAGCTCTCCGTCCGGGGGTGACACTGAAGCTTTCTTT	CASSSPSGGDTEAFF
TRBV6-6	.	TRBJ2-1	TRBD2	TGTGCCAGCAGTCGAACCCCCGGGAGGGCCGTTGCTGAGCAGTTCTTC	CASSRTPGRAVAEQFF
TRBV9	.	TRBJ1-6	.	TGTGCCAGCAGTTCTATGACCGGAGCACCCCTCCACTTT	CASSSMTGAPLHF
TRBV18	once	TRBJ2-1	TRBD1	TGTGCCAGCTCACCACTAGGACAGGGGGGCTACAATGAGCAGTTCTTC	CASSPLGQGGYNEQFF
TRBV28	.	TRBJ2-7	TRBD1	TGTGCCAGCACCTCTTATGCAGGGGGCTCCTACGAGCAGTACTTC	CASTSYAGGSYEQYF
TRBV11-2	.	TRBJ1-2	.	TGTGCCAGCAGCTTAGTGACAGCTAGGTATGGCTACACCTTC	CASSLVTARYGYTF
TRBV7-8	.	TRBJ2-5	.	TGTGCCAGCAGCTTCGGGACTGGCGTTGAGGCCCAGTACTTC	CASSFGTGVEAQYF
TRBV19	.	TRBJ2-2	TRBD2	TGTGCCAGTAGTATAGGTGGGGGGGTCGGGGAGCTGTTTTTT	CASSIGGGVGELFF
TRBV10-1	.	TRBJ2-7	TRBD1	TGCGCCAGCAGTCCTCCGGGACAGCCCTACGAGCAGTACTTC	CASSPPGQPYEQYF
TRBV6-1	.	TRBJ2-3	TRBD2	TGTGCCAGCAGTGAAGCGCTAGCGGGAGGGATTGATACGCAGTATTTT	CASSEALAGGIDTQYF
TRBV19	.	TRBJ1-6	.	TGTGCCAGTAGTGGGCAGGGTACTTCACCCCTCCACTTT	CASSGQGTSPLHF
TRBV4-3	.	TRBJ2-1	.	TGCGCCAGCAGCCAAGATTATCGTGAGCAGTTCTTC	CASSQDYREQFF
TRBV27	.	TRBJ1-3	.	TGTGCCAGCAGGACTCTGGCGCGGGACCGCAGATCTGGAAACACCATATATTTT	CASRTLARDRRSGNTIYF
TRBV14	.	TRBJ1-5	.	TGTGCCAGCAGCCAAGCAGGGCGGAATCAGCCCCAGCATTTT	CASSQAGRNQPQHF
TRBV9	.	TRBJ1-1	.	TGTGCCAGCAGCGAAGATGGGGGGGTTTTACGTACAGCTTTCTTT	CASSEDGGVLRTAFF
TRBV28	.	TRBJ1-1	TRBD1	TGTGCCAGCAGTTTATTATTACAGGGGGCCCGAAAAGGGACTGAAGCTTTCTTT	CASSLLLQGARKGTEAFF
TRBV2	once	TRBJ1-1	.	TGTGCCAGCAATAGCAATCCAGCTGAAGCTTTCTTT	CASNSNPAEAFF
TRBV11-3	.	TRBJ1-1	TRBD1	TGTGCCAGCATCCCGGACAGGGCGGACACTGAAGCTTTCTTT	CASIPDRADTEAFF
TRBV25-1	.	TRBJ1-4	.	TGTGCCAGCAGGGCCCGAGGTGGTGAAAAACTGTTTTTT	CASRARGGEKLFF
TRBV10-3	.	TRBJ2-3	TRBD2	TGTGCCATCAGTAGCGGGAGGGCCTCAGATACGCAGTATTTT	CAISSGRASDTQYF
TRBV18	.	TRBJ2-5	TRBD1	TGTGCCAGCTCACCATTGACAGGGGGGGAAGAGACCCAGTACTTC	CASSPLTGGEETQYF
TRBV7-9	.	TRBJ2-7	.	TGTGCCAGCAGCCGATGGGAAGACAGGTCCCTGGGCGAGCAGTACTTC	CASSRWEDRSLGEQYF
TRBV28	.	TRBJ1-1	TRBD1	TGTGCCAGCAGCCGCCAGACAGGGTCCGTTTCTGAAGCTTTCTTT	CASSRQTGSVSEAFF
TRBV11-2	.	TRBJ2-5	.	TGTGCCAGCAGCCCGACCAATCCCTCCGGGAAGGAGACCCAGTACTTC	CASSPTNPSGKETQYF
TRBV18	.	TRBJ2-2	.	TGTGCCAGCTCACCACCGGGACACTTGAACACCGGGGAGCTGTTTTTT	CASSPPGHLNTGELFF
TRBV19	once	TRBJ1-1	TRBD1	TGTGCCAGTAGTTTTCCACAGGGGGTGAACACTGAAGCTTTCTTT	CASSFPQGVNTEAFF
TRBV7-9	.	TRBJ1-3	.	TGTGCCAGCAGCTTAACAGGCTTCTCTGGAAACACCATATATTTT	CASSLTGFSGNTIYF
TRBV5-1	.	TRBJ2-2	.	TGCGCCAGCACAGGATCGGCAGGGGAGGGCGGGGAGCTGTTTTTT	CASTGSAGEGGELFF
TRBV10-3	.	TRBJ2-5	TRBD2	TGTGCCATCAACGGTAGCGGGACCCCACAAGAGACCCAGTACTTC	CAINGSGTPQETQYF
TRBV19	.	TRBJ1-1	.	TGTGCCAGTAGTATACGACGGACAAGACTGAACACTGAAGCTTTCTTT	CASSIRRTRLNTEAFF
TRBV27	.	TRBJ1-5	TRBD1	TGTGCCAGCAGCCCGGGACAGGGTTTTACTCAGCCCCAGCATTTT	CASSPGQGFTQPQHF
TRBV6-6	few	TRBJ2-7	TRBD2	TGTGCCAGCAGCTTGGGACTAGTAGGAGGTTACGAGCAGTACTTC	CASSLGLVGGYEQYF
TRBV28	.	TRBJ2-3	.	TGTGCCAGCAGACAGACAACCTTCACAGATACGCAGTATTTT	CASRQTTFTDTQYF
TRBV7-9	.	TRBJ1-2	.	TGTGCCAGCAGCAACAGCCGTGGCTACACCTTC	CASSNSRGYTF
TRBV6-2/TRBV6-3	.	TRBJ2-7	.	TGTGCCAGCAGTTACCTCGGGCGGGACGAGCAGTACTTC	CASSYLGRDEQYF
TRBV6-4	few	TRBJ2-2	.	TGTGCCAGCAGTATTAGCGGAGACACCGGGGAGCTGTTTTTT	CASSISGDTGELFF
TRBV7-2	.	TRBJ1-2	TRBD1	TGTGCCAGCAGCGACAGGGGGCTGATCTATGGCTACACCTTC	CASSDRGLIYGYTF
TRBV10-2	few	TRBJ2-3	.	TGCGCCAGCAGTGAGTATGACAAAGGGGCAGATACGCAGTATTTT	CASSEYDKGADTQYF
TRBV4-3	.	TRBJ2-7	TRBD1	TGCGCCAGCAGCCAAGATACGGGACAGGGGGCTTTTACCTACGAGCAGTACTTC	CASSQDTGQGAFTYEQYF
TRBV30	.	TRBJ1-1	.	TGTGCCTGCTTACAGGGTGGCGGTGAAGCTTTCTTT	CACLQGGGEAFF